These 32 T cell receptor beta chains share one sample of origin, sequenced in a study of cytotoxic CD8 clonotypes in ibrutinib-treated CLL. TCRdb's table, derived via immunoSEQ multiplex PCR, lists solely in-frame clones and lacks some. Of tens of thousands of clones in the sample, just under 70% were seen once. The input for sequencing was PBMCs, taken after 24 months of ibrutinib treatment. These receptors all come from a human donor with chronic lymphocytic leukemia.

The chain employs TRBV19 and TRBJ2-7; 8 nucleotides agree with TRBD2. The CDR3 consists of 14 residues. V was pared by 6 bases and J by 3 bases, with 7 bases of the junction left unmatched. The germline V gene encodes CDR1 LNHDA and CDR2 SQIVND (reference sequence). The CDR3 DNA is TGTGCCAGTAGCTCCGGACTAGCAATCTACGAGCAGTACTTC. Encoded protein: CASSSGLAIYEQYF.

V gene TRBV6-1 combines with J gene TRBJ2-7; D gene ambiguous. Germline loops: CDR1 MNHNS, CDR2 SASEGT. V was cut by 2 bases and J by 4 bases, with 6 bases left in between. The CDR3 length is 12 residues. The chain's CDR3 is CASSEMRYEQYF. The CDR3 coding sequence is TGTGCCAGCAGTGAAATGAGGTACGAGCAGTACTTC.

The gene calls are TRBV5-5 and TRBJ1-4; D unclear. CDR3 size: 15 residues. Germline V gene data show CDR1 as SGHKS and CDR2 as YYEKEE (reference sequence). The V gene lost 0 bases and the J gene lost 7 bases, with 13 bases spanning the gap. Written as DNA, the CDR3 is TGTGCCAGCAGCTTGGACGCCACCGGGATTGAAAAACTGTTTTTT. Encoded protein: CASSLDATGIEKLFF.

This clone came up a few times. The J gene is TRBJ1-2, the V gene TRBV5-4, with 7 bases matching TRBD1. CDR1 and CDR2 (germline): SGHNT, YYREEE (reference sequence). V lost 4 bases, J lost 3 bases, and 6 bases stayed unmatched. This CDR3 is 14 amino acids long. CDR3 nucleotide sequence: TGTGCCAGCAGCCCCACAGGGGACCACTATGGCTACACCTTC. This encodes CASSPTGDHYGYTF.

The V and J genes are TRBV2 and TRBJ2-2; D is unclear. The CDR3 runs 16 residues. Trimming shortened V by 2 bases and J by 5 bases, and 15 bases separated the two germline ends. The germline V gene has CDR1 SNHLY and CDR2 FYNNEI. As DNA, the CDR3 is TGTGCCAGCAGTGAATGGCTGGGTGTTGGGACCGGGGAGCTGTTTTTT. Its protein is CASSEWLGVGTGELFF.

The V call is TRBV18, the J call TRBJ1-3, with D possibly matching TRBD1 (6 bases). This CDR3 is 15 amino acids long. Germline V gene lookup returns CDR1 KGHSH and CDR2 LQKENI. V was shortened by 3 bases and J by 0 bases, with 9 bases between the two germline ends. The CDR3 region has the DNA TGTGCCAGCTCACCGGCAGGGGACTCTGGAAACACCATATATTTT. Its protein is CASSPAGDSGNTIYF.

V gene TRBV7-4 combines with J gene TRBJ2-7; TRBD2 matches 9 bases. The V and J ends lost 7 bases and 0 bases, in that order; junction bases with no gene match: 4. There are 14 residues in the CDR3. The germline V gene has CDR1 SGHVT and CDR2 SQSDAQ. CDR3 loop: CASTERGDSYEQYF. CDR3 nucleotide sequence: TGTGCCAGCACCGAGCGGGGGGACTCCTACGAGCAGTACTTC.

This clone appeared a single time. This sequence joins TRBV27 and TRBJ1-1; 8 bases agree with TRBD1. The V and J ends lost 5 bases and 1 base, in that order; junction bases with no gene match: 3. Germline CDR1 and CDR2: MNHEY and SMNVEV (reference sequence). This CDR3 comprises 14 residues. The CDR3 reads CASSLGQGNTEAFF. The CDR3 DNA sequence: TGTGCCAGCAGTCTCGGACAGGGGAACACTGAAGCTTTCTTT.

The chain employs TRBV7-8 and TRBJ2-5, with a weak D call TRBD2 (6 bases). There are 16 residues in the CDR3. CDR1 is SGHVS and CDR2 is FQNEAQ in the germline V gene. V lost 2 bases to trimming and J lost 5 bases, with 18 bases between them. The CDR3 reads CASSLFGGTSGETQYF. DNA of the CDR3: TGTGCCAGCAGCTTATTCGGGGGTACGTCGGGGGAGACCCAGTACTTC.

The rearrangement links TRBV9 to TRBJ2-7, with unresolved D. Trimming took 1 base from V and 6 from J, leaving 17 bases between them. Germline assignment: CDR1 SGDLS and CDR2 YYNGEE. The CDR3 sequence is 15 residues long. CDR3 bases: TGTGCCAGCAGCGTACAGGATTTTATGCAAGGCGAGCAGTACTTC. It yields the protein CASSVQDFMQGEQYF.

The chain uses TRBV18 and TRBJ1-1, with 9 nucleotides matching TRBD1. Germline V gene data show CDR1 as KGHSH and CDR2 as LQKENI. V lost 1 base to trimming and J lost 5 bases; unmatched junction nucleotides: 8. The CDR3 runs to 16 residues. This CDR3 reads CASSPRSGTGTTEAFF. The CDR3 DNA is TGTGCCAGCTCACCACGGTCTGGGACAGGGACGACTGAAGCTTTCTTT.

The chain combines TRBV4-1 with TRBJ2-5, with TRBD2 as a possible D gene (7 bases). V was cut by 4 bases and J by 5 bases, with 17 bases left in between. The CDR3 length is 15 residues. The V gene's germline CDR1 is MGHRA and CDR2 YSYEKL. CDR3 protein: CASSLWEGGSETQYF. CDR3 bases: TGCGCCAGCAGCCTCTGGGAGGGGGGCTCGGAGACCCAGTACTTC.

This chain connects TRBV5-1 to TRBJ1-1; 10 bases align to TRBD1. CDR3 length: 16 residues. V was clipped by 4 bases and J by 7 bases; unmatched bases: 13. Germline V gene data show CDR1 as SGHRS and CDR2 as YFSETQ. The CDR3 region is CASSPGQGRANIEAFF. The DNA for the CDR3 is TGCGCCAGCAGCCCGGGACAGGGGCGCGCGAATATTGAAGCTTTCTTT.

J is TRBJ2-2 and V is TRBV27; perhaps TRBD2 as D (6 bases). This CDR3 region has 16 residues. V was shortened by 0 bases and J by 1 base, with 9 bases between the two germline ends. CDR1 is MNHEY and CDR2 is SMNVEV in the germline V gene (reference sequence). The CDR3 protein is CASSLSWRGNTGELFF. The CDR3, as DNA: TGTGCCAGCAGTTTATCTTGGCGGGGGAACACCGGGGAGCTGTTTTTT.

A few counts support this clone. The genes are TRBV7-9 and TRBJ1-4, with D perhaps matching TRBD1 (5 bases). V was trimmed by 1 base and J by 10 bases, leaving 10 bases between them. The CDR3 spans 13 residues. Germline CDR1 is SEHNR and CDR2 is FQNEAQ (reference sequence). The CDR3 region is CASSLDGGGKLFF. The DNA for the CDR3 is TGTGCCAGCAGCTTAGACGGGGGAGGAAAACTGTTTTTT.

The chain joins TRBV4-1 to TRBJ1-2; 11 bases fit TRBD1. CDR3 length equals 17 residues. Per germline, CDR1 MGHRA and CDR2 YSYEKL. J lost 5 bases, V lost 0 bases, and 8 bases had no gene match. DNA for the CDR3: TGCGCCAGCAGCCAAGATGGGAGGACAGGGGGCGGATATGGCTACACCTTC. This sequence encodes CASSQDGRTGGGYGYTF.

The chain is built from TRBV2 and TRBJ2-1; 7 bases line up with TRBD1. The CDR3 length is 15 residues. The V and J ends lost 8 bases and 2 bases, in that order; junction bases with no gene match: 9. CDR1 is SNHLY, CDR2 FYNNEI, per germline. The CDR3 region is CASAEGAGTYNEQFF. The CDR3 coding sequence is TGTGCCAGCGCAGAGGGGGCTGGAACCTACAATGAGCAGTTCTTC.

This chain joins TRBV2 and TRBJ2-1, with D possibly called TRBD1 or TRBD2 (5 bases each). Germline lookup yields CDR1 SNHLY and CDR2 FYNNEI. V was clipped by 4 bases and J by 4 bases, with 17 bases between them. The CDR3 consists of 16 residues. CDR3 protein: CASSGSADNPYNEQFF. In DNA form, the CDR3 reads TGTGCCAGCAGTGGTAGCGCGGACAACCCTTACAATGAGCAGTTCTTC.

The J gene is TRBJ2-3, the V gene TRBV11-2; 8 bases fit TRBD2. This CDR3 is 15 amino acids long. V dropped 3 bases and J dropped 4; count of bases not matched to a gene: 6. Germline CDR1 SGHAT, CDR2 FQNNGV. The CDR3 protein is CASSFSGGRADTQYF. The CDR3 coding sequence is TGTGCCAGCAGCTTTTCGGGGGGGCGGGCAGATACGCAGTATTTT.

This chain connects TRBV19 to TRBJ1-1; the D gene is possibly TRBD1 (5 bases). The CDR3 loop spans 15 amino acids. V was cut by 5 bases and J by 5 bases, with 18 bases left in between. Per germline, CDR1 LNHDA and CDR2 SQIVND (reference sequence). CDR3 protein: CASSAITVGATEAFF. Written as DNA, the CDR3 is TGTGCCAGTAGTGCTATTACTGTTGGGGCTACTGAAGCTTTCTTT.

V is TRBV27 and J is TRBJ1-2, with D possibly being TRBD1 (5 bases). The germline CDR1 and CDR2 sequences are MNHEY and SMNVEV (reference sequence). The CDR3 is 15 residues long. Trimming stripped 6 bases from V and 10 bases from J, with 24 bases between. CDR3 in DNA: TGTGCCAGCAGCACTTGGGGACGGGGGGTTTCGATCTACACCTTC. Amino acid sequence: CASSTWGRGVSIYTF.

This clone showed up just once. V usage is TRBV18 and J usage is TRBJ2-7; D possibly corresponds to TRBD1 (6 bases). The ends were cut back, 6 bases at V and 7 bases at J, with 19 bases in the middle. CDR3 length: 14 amino acids. From germline, CDR1 is KGHSH and CDR2 LQKENI. The CDR3 spells CASSHREGTREQYF. The DNA for the CDR3 is TGTGCCAGCTCCCACAGGGAAGGAACTAGGGAGCAGTACTTC.

V is TRBV5-4 and J is TRBJ1-2; D is unclear. V shed 3 bases and J shed 3 bases, with 3 bases lying between them. Germline V gene lookup returns CDR1 SGHNT and CDR2 YYREEE (reference sequence). There are 11 residues in the CDR3. The CDR3 DNA reads TGTGCCAGCAGCTGGGACTATGGCTACACCTTC. Encoded protein: CASSWDYGYTF. Full variable domain (remainder filled in from reference TRBV5-4 and TRBJ1-2): ETGVTQSPTHLIKTRGQQVTLRCSSQSGHNTVSWYQQALGQGPQFIFQYYREEENGRGNFPPRFSGLQFPNYSSELNVNALELDDSALYLCASSWDYGYTFGSGTRLTVV.

This chain uses TRBV11-3 with TRBJ1-1; D is unresolved. Germline V lookup: CDR1 SGHNT, CDR2 YENEEA. The ends were cut back, 1 base at V and 8 bases at J, with 11 bases in the middle. This CDR3 is built from 13 residues. The CDR3 DNA reads TGTGCCAGCAGCTTAGCGCCAGCAAAAGAAGCTTTCTTT. Its protein product is CASSLAPAKEAFF.

The chain is built from TRBV14 and TRBJ2-7; no reliable D call. Trimming took 8 bases from V and 0 from J, leaving 11 bases between them. Per the germline V gene, CDR1 is SGHDN and CDR2 is FVKESK. The CDR3 runs 13 residues. CDR3 in DNA: TGTGCCAGCCGTCAGACCGGCTCCTACGAGCAGTACTTC. Amino acid sequence: CASRQTGSYEQYF.

This clone was seen a handful of times. V usage is TRBV7-9 and J usage is TRBJ1-2; D remains unclear. The germline gives CDR1 SEHNR, CDR2 FQNEAQ (reference sequence). Trimming shortened V by 0 bases and J by 8 bases, and 10 bases separated the two germline ends. CDR3 size: 13 residues. The CDR3 DNA is TGTGCCAGCAGCTTAGCTGGAGAAAGGGGCTACACCTTC. Protein product: CASSLAGERGYTF. Supplemented by reference TRBV7-9 and TRBJ1-2, the full variable domain reads DTGVSQNPRHKITKRGQNVTFRCDPISEHNRLYWYRQTLGQGPEFLTYFQNEAQLEKSRLLSDRFSAERPKGSFSTLEIQRTEQGDSAMYLCASSLAGERGYTFGSGTRLTVV.

For this clone: One end of the junction does not line up with germline, which may come from a read error. The gene calls are TRBV7-7 and TRBJ2-7, with a weak D call TRBD1 (6 bases). The CDR3 covers 12 residues. Germline V gives CDR1 SSHAT, CDR2 FNYEAQ (reference sequence). The CDR3 region has the DNA TGTGCTAGCAGCTCCCCTCAGGGGGAGCAGTACTTC. Translating gives CASSSPQGEQYF.

This clone was detected a few times. The CDR3 bases are TGTGCCAGCAGCTGGAGGGACAGGGGGCTCTCCGCTGAAGCTTTCTTT. This encodes CASSWRDRGLSAEAFF. This chain joins TRBV5-6 and TRBJ1-1, with TRBD1 matching over 12 bases. V shed 3 bases and J 6 bases; nucleotides not matched to a gene: 9. The CDR3 consists of 16 residues. The germline gives CDR1 SGHDT, CDR2 YYEEEE.

On this clone: The same CDR3 can be traced to other DNA sequences in this sample. The chain recombines TRBV7-9 with TRBJ2-2; the D is unclear. The germline V gene has CDR1 SEHNR and CDR2 FQNEAQ (reference sequence). The CDR3 totals 13 residues. V lost 5 bases, J lost 1 base, and 5 bases lay in between. The CDR3 loop is CASSRGNTGELFF. The CDR3 DNA follows: TGTGCCAGCAGCCGAGGGAACACCGGGGAGCTGTTTTTT.

The rearrangement joins TRBV4-1 to TRBJ2-5; TRBD2 matches 12 bases. The CDR3 spans 14 residues. Germline-derived CDR1 and CDR2 are MGHRA and YSYEKL. V shed 8 bases and J 4 bases; nucleotides not matched to a gene: 5. For the CDR3, the DNA is TGCGCCAGCGGACGGACTAGCGGGGTAGAGACCCAGTACTTC. Translation gives CASGRTSGVETQYF.

V gene TRBV5-6 combines with J gene TRBJ2-3; TRBD2 matches at 9 bases. The CDR3 consists of 15 residues. Germline lookup yields CDR1 SGHDT and CDR2 YYEEEE. The trim removed 4 bases at V and 2 bases at J, leaving 5 bases unmatched. CDR3 region: CASSKTSGITDTQYF. The CDR3 DNA sequence: TGTGCCAGCAGCAAGACTAGCGGTATCACAGATACGCAGTATTTT.

J is TRBJ2-2 and V is TRBV30; 7 bases agree with TRBD2. CDR3 size: 15 residues. Germline V lookup: CDR1 GTSNPN, CDR2 SVGIG (reference sequence). J gave up 0 bases and V 2 bases, and 3 bases lay outside the gene matches. In nucleotides, the CDR3 is TGTGCCTGGAGTACCGGGACTACGAACACCGGGGAGCTGTTTTTT. This sequence encodes CAWSTGTTNTGELFF.